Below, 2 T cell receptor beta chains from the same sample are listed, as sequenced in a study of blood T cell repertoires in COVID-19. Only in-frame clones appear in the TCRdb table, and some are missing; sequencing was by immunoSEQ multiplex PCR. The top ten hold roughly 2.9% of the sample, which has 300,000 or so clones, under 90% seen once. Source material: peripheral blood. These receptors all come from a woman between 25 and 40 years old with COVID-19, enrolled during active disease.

The DNA of the CDR3 is TGTGCCACCAGCGGTACTTCTAGCACAGATACGCAGTATTTT. Amino acids: CATSGTSSTDTQYF. The chain has TRBV2 and TRBJ2-3; perhaps TRBD2 as D (5 bases). V dropped 10 bases and J dropped 0 bases, with 14 bases sitting between them. CDR1 and CDR2 from the germline V gene are SNHLY and FYNNEI. The CDR3 is 14 residues long.

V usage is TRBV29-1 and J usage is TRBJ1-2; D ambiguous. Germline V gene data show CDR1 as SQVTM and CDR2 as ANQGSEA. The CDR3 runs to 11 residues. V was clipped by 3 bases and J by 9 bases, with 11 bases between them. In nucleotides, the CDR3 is TGCAGCGTTGAGATCGGGTCGAGCTACACCTTC. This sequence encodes CSVEIGSSYTF. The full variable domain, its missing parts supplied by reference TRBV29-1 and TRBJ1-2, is SAVISQKPSRDICQRGTSLTIQCQVDSQVTMMFWYRQQPGQSLTLIATANQGSEATYESGFVIDKFPISRPNLTFSTLTVSNMSPEDSSIYLCSVEIGSSYTFGSGTRLTVV.